The 3 T cell receptor beta chains in this list originate from one sample, sequenced in a study of T cells expressing NK-cell markers. Using the 5' RACE reads, TCRdb records one entry per CDR3 protein without DNA. This sample contains more than 250,000 distinct CDR3 sequences. The material sequenced was blood T cells: a sorted CD56 or NKG2C T cell subset, CD4+ or CD8+ T cells, or bulk PBMC T cells (not recorded which). Every receptor here comes from a man aged 18 to 30 in good health.

This chain connects TRBV5-5 to TRBJ2-1; TCRdb gives TRBD1 as the D gene, but with no DNA this cannot be confirmed. The CDR3 has 16 amino acids. Germline V lookup: CDR1 SGHKS, CDR2 YYEKEE (reference sequence). The CDR3 sequence is CASSWSRGSSYNEQFF.

The chain is built from TRBV29-1 and TRBJ2-1; TCRdb selects TRBD1, and the lack of DNA leaves this call unchecked. This CDR3 spans 14 amino acids. Germline CDR1 reads SQVTM; CDR2 reads ANQGSEA. The CDR3 loop reads CSVDGGRVYNEQFF.

The V gene is TRBV10-3, the J gene TRBJ2-3. The CDR3 spans 15 residues. Germline CDR1 is ENHRY and CDR2 is SYGVKD. The CDR3: CAISDRLAGTDTQYF.